This T cell receptor (beta chain) stems from a study of monozygotic twins with inflammatory bowel disease. Study-wide findings and caveats: There were differing immunosuppressive treatments, which may have added variability to patient repertoires. Twin pairs that were concordant did not differ from discordant pairs in repertoire similarity, possibly from limited power.

TCRdb reprocessed the 5' RACE reads, keeping one entry per CDR3 protein, no DNA. Its listing shows approximately 420,000 distinct CDR3 sequences. As to this clonotype: Its specificity is not known.

Germline V gene sequence: CDR1 SQVTM, CDR2 ANQGSEA. CDR3 length: 11 residues. This clonotype was sampled from a human donor with ulcerative colitis or Crohn's disease, or a healthy co-twin of an affected twin (not recorded which). Sequenced material: blood. The rearrangement joins TRBV29-1 to TRBJ2-2; TCRdb reports TRBD1, a call that lacks DNA to check it against. The CDR3 spells CSSLTGWELFF.